This TCR beta chain comes out of a study of a mutant IDH1 vaccine in newly diagnosed glioma. The wider study: Vaccination began 4-6 weeks post radiotherapy alone, or with temozolomide cycles. Treated patients had a mean age of about 40 years and a sex split that was approximately 62% male and about 40% female.

Notes on this clone: As yet, its antigen is unknown.

TCRdb's table, derived via immunoSEQ multiplex PCR, lists solely in-frame clones and lacks some. Counted here are over 55,000 clones, 70% to 85% occurring once; the ten biggest clones make up 3.6%. Whole-study findings and limits: Vaccine-induced responses were seen in 93.3% of patients, spanning several MHC alleles.

V gave up 2 bases and J gave up 3 bases, with 9 bases separating them. This CDR3 spans 15 amino acids. Germline V gives CDR1 SGHNT, CDR2 YYREEE (reference sequence). As to time point: week 11, during vaccination. One vaccine dose held 300 ug of mutant IDH1 20-mer peptide and came with topical imiquimod. New IDH1-mutant, ATRX-lost WHO grade 3 or 4 astrocytomas occurred in donors. This specimen was PBMCs, taken from a glioma patient whose treatment included an IDH1 peptide vaccine. The source is a young man with glioma. The chain couples TRBV5-4 to TRBJ1-6; unclear D gene. CDR3 amino acids: CASSLGRSYNSPLHF. The CDR3 nucleotides read TGTGCCAGCAGCTTAGGACGGAGCTATAATTCACCCCTCCACTTT.